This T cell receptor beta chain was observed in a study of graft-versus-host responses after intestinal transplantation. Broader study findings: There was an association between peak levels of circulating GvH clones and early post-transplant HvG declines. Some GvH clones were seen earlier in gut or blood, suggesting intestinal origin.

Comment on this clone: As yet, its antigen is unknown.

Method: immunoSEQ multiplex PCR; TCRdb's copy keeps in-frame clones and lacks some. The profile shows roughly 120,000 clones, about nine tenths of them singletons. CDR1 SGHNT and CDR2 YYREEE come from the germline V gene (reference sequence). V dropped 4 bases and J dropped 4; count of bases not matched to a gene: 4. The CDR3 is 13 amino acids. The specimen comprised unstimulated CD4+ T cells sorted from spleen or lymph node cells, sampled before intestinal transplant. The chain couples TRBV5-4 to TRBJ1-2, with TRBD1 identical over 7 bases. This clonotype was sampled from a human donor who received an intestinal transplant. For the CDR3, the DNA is TGTGCCAGCAGCCCGGGACAGCCCTATGGCTACACCTTC. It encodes CASSPGQPYGYTF.